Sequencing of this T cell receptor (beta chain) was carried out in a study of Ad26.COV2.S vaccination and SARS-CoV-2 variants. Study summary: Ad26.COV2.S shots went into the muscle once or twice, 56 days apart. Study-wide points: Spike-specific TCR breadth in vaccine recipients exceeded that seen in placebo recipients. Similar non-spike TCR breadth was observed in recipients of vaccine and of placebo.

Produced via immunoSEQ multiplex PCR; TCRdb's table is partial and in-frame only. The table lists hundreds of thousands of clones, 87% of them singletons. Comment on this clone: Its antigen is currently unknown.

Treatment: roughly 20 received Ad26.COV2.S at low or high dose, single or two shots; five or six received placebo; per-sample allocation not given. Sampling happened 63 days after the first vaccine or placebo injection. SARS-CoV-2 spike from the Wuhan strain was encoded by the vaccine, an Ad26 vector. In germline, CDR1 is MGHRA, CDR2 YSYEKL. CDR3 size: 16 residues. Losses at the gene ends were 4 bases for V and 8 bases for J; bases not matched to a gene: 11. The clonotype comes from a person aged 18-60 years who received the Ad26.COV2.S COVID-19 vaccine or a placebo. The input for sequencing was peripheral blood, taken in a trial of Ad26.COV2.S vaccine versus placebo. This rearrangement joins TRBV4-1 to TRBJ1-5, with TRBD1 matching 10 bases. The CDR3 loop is CASSPRTGGLGEPQHF. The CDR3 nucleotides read TGCGCCAGCAGCCCGCGGACAGGGGGATTGGGTGAGCCCCAGCATTTT.